This T cell receptor beta chain emerged from a study of T cell changes during pregnancy in multiple sclerosis. Sequencing used immunoSEQ multiplex PCR; TCRdb keeps in-frame clones, though not all of them. The table has approximately 64,000 clones, around 91% seen once; the top ten hold more than 2%. Between the trimmed V and J ends, which lost 5 bases and 2 bases, there was a span of 13 bases. The CDR3 spans 14 residues. Germline CDR1 and CDR2: SGHAT and FQNNGV. The sample consisted of peripheral blood, taken in the second trimester of pregnancy. The J gene is TRBJ2-7, the V gene TRBV11-2, with D possibly matching TRBD2 (5 bases). The source of this sequence is a female donor in good health, enrolled as a control in a pregnancy study. The CDR3 sequence: CASSVLDPPYEQYF. The CDR3 DNA reads as TGTGCCAGCAGCGTACTAGACCCCCCCTACGAGCAGTACTTC. The variable domain in full, with the rest retrieved from reference TRBV11-2 and TRBJ2-7, is EAGVAQSPRYKIIEKRQSVAFWCNPISGHATLYWYQQILGQGPKLLIQFQNNGVVDDSQLPKDRFSAERLKGVDSTLKIQPAKLEDSAVYLCASSVLDPPYEQYFGPGTRLTVT.